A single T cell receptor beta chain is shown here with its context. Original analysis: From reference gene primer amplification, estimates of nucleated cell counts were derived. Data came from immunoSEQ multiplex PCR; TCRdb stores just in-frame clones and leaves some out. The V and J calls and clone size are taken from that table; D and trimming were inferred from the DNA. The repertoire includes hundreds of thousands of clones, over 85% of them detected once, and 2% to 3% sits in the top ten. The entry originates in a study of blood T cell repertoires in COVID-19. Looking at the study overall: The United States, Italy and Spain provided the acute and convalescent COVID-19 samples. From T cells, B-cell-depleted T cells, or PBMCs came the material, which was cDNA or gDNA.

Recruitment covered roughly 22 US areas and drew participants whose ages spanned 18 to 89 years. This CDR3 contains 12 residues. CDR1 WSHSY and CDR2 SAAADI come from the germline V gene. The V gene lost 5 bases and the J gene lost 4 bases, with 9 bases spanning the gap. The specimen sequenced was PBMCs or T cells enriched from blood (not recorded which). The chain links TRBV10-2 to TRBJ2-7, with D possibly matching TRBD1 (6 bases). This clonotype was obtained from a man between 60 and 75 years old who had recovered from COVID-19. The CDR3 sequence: CASSQGWYEQYF. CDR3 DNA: TGCGCCAGCAGTCAGGGGTGGTACGAGCAGTACTTC.